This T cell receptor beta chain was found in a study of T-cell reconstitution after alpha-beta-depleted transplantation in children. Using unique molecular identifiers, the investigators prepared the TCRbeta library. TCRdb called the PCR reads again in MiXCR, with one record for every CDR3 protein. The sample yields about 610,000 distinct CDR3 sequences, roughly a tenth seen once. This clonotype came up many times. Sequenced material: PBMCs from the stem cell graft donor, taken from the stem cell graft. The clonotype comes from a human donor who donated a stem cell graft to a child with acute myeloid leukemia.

CDR3 sequence (DNA): TGTGCCATCAGTGTGAATAGCGGAGAGACCCAGTACTTC. The encoded protein is CAISVNSGETQYF. The chain has TRBV10-3 and TRBJ2-5; TRBD2 is a possible D gene (6 bases). V was cut by 4 bases and J by 4 bases, with 10 bases left in between. Germline assignment: CDR1 ENHRY and CDR2 SYGVKD. The CDR3 runs 13 residues.